This is a list of T cell receptor beta chains from one sample in a study of breast tumors, draining lymph nodes, adjacent tissues. TCRdb redid the calling of the multiplex PCR reads with MiXCR, one entry per CDR3 protein. The top ten hold approximately 25% of the sample, which has about 21,000 distinct CDR3 sequences, 40% to 45% seen once. The sequencing sample was made of breast tumor tissue. All receptors derive from a female donor with breast cancer. Some clones in this sample may be carry-over from other donors' samples. Each CDR3 is given with its conserved first and last residue. Each record gives: J gene, D gene, clone size, V gene, CDR3 protein, CDR3 DNA. The D gene is left open where the match is weak. Size is stated for part of the rows, as once, few or many counts, or as a class when the clone is expanded.

J gene: TRBJ2-1; D gene: -; clone size: many; V gene: TRBV19; CDR3 protein: CASSARTSSPLNEQFF; CDR3 DNA: TGTGCCAGTAGTGCTCGGACTTCTTCCCCTTTAAATGAGCAGTTCTTC
J gene: TRBJ1-4; D gene: -; clone size: -; V gene: TRBV7-3; CDR3 protein: CASSPSPPREATNQKLFF; CDR3 DNA: TGTGCCAGCAGTCCTTCCCCCCCCAGGGAAGCAACTAATCAAAAACTGTTTTTT
J gene: TRBJ1-2; D gene: -; clone size: few; V gene: TRBV10-1; CDR3 protein: CASSESHPGNSGGYTF; CDR3 DNA: TGCGCCAGCAGTGAGTCACACCCGGGCAACTCGGGTGGCTACACCTTC
J gene: TRBJ1-6; D gene: TRBD1; clone size: many; V gene: TRBV12-3/TRBV12-4; CDR3 protein: CASSEQGGNNSPLHF; CDR3 DNA: TGTGCCAGCAGTGAACAGGGGGGAAATAATTCACCCCTCCACTTT
J gene: TRBJ2-5; D gene: -; clone size: -; V gene: TRBV5-1; CDR3 protein: CASSLAGFSSETQYF; CDR3 DNA: TGCGCCAGCAGCTTGGCCGGGTTTTCGAGCGAGACCCAGTACTTC
J gene: TRBJ2-3; D gene: -; clone size: few; V gene: TRBV12-3/TRBV12-4; CDR3 protein: CASSLGGTSDTQYF; CDR3 DNA: TGTGCCAGCAGTTTGGGCGGAACCTCAGATACGCAGTATTTT
J gene: TRBJ2-7; D gene: -; clone size: -; V gene: TRBV19; CDR3 protein: CASSIVGGPGTYEQYF; CDR3 DNA: TGTGCCAGTAGTATAGTTGGAGGCCCAGGAACCTACGAGCAGTACTTC
J gene: TRBJ2-7; D gene: -; clone size: many; V gene: TRBV24-1; CDR3 protein: CATRDRGEEYF; CDR3 DNA: TGTGCCACCAGGGACAGAGGAGAGGAGTACTTC
J gene: TRBJ2-3; D gene: -; clone size: -; V gene: TRBV3-1; CDR3 protein: CASSLGPGPTDTQYF; CDR3 DNA: TGTGCCAGCAGCCTCGGGCCTGGTCCTACAGATACGCAGTATTTT
J gene: TRBJ2-3; D gene: TRBD2; clone size: medium-sized; V gene: TRBV11-2; CDR3 protein: CASSRSGGTDTQYF; CDR3 DNA: TGTGCCAGCAGCCGTAGCGGGGGCACAGATACGCAGTATTTT
J gene: TRBJ2-1; D gene: TRBD2; clone size: -; V gene: TRBV9; CDR3 protein: CASSETGLAGGLDEQFF; CDR3 DNA: TGTGCCAGCAGCGAGACCGGACTAGCGGGGGGATTGGATGAGCAGTTCTTC
J gene: TRBJ1-5; D gene: -; clone size: -; V gene: TRBV20-1; CDR3 protein: CSVWAGRGPQHF; CDR3 DNA: TGCAGTGTGTGGGCCGGGCGGGGGCCCCAGCATTTT
J gene: TRBJ1-3; D gene: -; clone size: many; V gene: TRBV19; CDR3 protein: CASSPELSGNTIYF; CDR3 DNA: TGTGCCAGTAGTCCGGAACTCTCTGGAAACACCATATATTTT
J gene: TRBJ2-2; D gene: -; clone size: many; V gene: TRBV4-3; CDR3 protein: CASSQEVPGNTGELFF; CDR3 DNA: TGCGCCAGCAGCCAAGAGGTGCCGGGAAACACCGGGGAGCTGTTTTTT
J gene: TRBJ1-4; D gene: TRBD1; clone size: -; V gene: TRBV6-1; CDR3 protein: CASSAEAGTGFEKLFF; CDR3 DNA: TGTGCCAGCAGTGCCGAAGCCGGGACAGGGTTCGAGAAACTGTTTTTT
J gene: TRBJ2-3; D gene: -; clone size: -; V gene: TRBV6-2/TRBV6-3; CDR3 protein: CASSYLSDTQYF; CDR3 DNA: TGTGCCAGCAGTTACCTCTCAGATACGCAGTATTTT
J gene: TRBJ2-2; D gene: TRBD1; clone size: few; V gene: TRBV6-2/TRBV6-3; CDR3 protein: CASSQGAGELFF; CDR3 DNA: TGTGCCAGCAGTCAGGGGGCCGGGGAGCTGTTTTTT
J gene: TRBJ2-6; D gene: -; clone size: once; V gene: TRBV7-6; CDR3 protein: CASSLDIYSQDFGLTF; CDR3 DNA: TGCGCCAGCAGCTTGGATATCTACTCGCAGGACTTCGGCCTGACTTTC
J gene: TRBJ1-4; D gene: -; clone size: few; V gene: TRBV6-6; CDR3 protein: CASSTRQHPNEKLFF; CDR3 DNA: TGTGCCAGCAGTACTCGCCAGCACCCTAATGAAAAACTGTTTTTT
J gene: TRBJ2-2; D gene: -; clone size: many; V gene: TRBV9; CDR3 protein: CASSVQGNTGELFF; CDR3 DNA: TGTGCCAGCAGCGTTCAGGGGAACACCGGGGAGCTGTTTTTT
J gene: TRBJ2-1; D gene: -; clone size: -; V gene: TRBV6-2/TRBV6-3; CDR3 protein: CASRTGYEQFF; CDR3 DNA: TGTGCCAGCAGAACAGGGTATGAGCAGTTCTTC
J gene: TRBJ2-3; D gene: -; clone size: -; V gene: TRBV2; CDR3 protein: CASSVSPGDTQYF; CDR3 DNA: TGTGCCAGCAGTGTCAGTCCCGGGGATACGCAGTATTTT
J gene: TRBJ2-3; D gene: TRBD2; clone size: -; V gene: TRBV3-1; CDR3 protein: CASSQVMRGGPDTQYF; CDR3 DNA: TGTGCCAGCAGCCAAGTTATGCGGGGGGGCCCCGATACGCAGTATTTT
J gene: TRBJ2-3; D gene: -; clone size: medium-sized; V gene: TRBV20-1; CDR3 protein: CSAGAERTLRDTQYF; CDR3 DNA: TGCAGTGCTGGAGCAGAGCGTACACTTAGGGATACGCAGTATTTT
J gene: TRBJ2-3; D gene: -; clone size: -; V gene: TRBV4-1; CDR3 protein: CASSQEINSHTDTQYF; CDR3 DNA: TGCGCCAGCAGCCAAGAAATCAACTCCCATACAGATACGCAGTATTTT
J gene: TRBJ2-5; D gene: -; clone size: -; V gene: TRBV2; CDR3 protein: CASSPQQEGETQYF; CDR3 DNA: TGCGCCAGCAGCCCCCAGCAGGAGGGGGAGACCCAGTACTTC
J gene: TRBJ2-6; D gene: -; clone size: few; V gene: TRBV13; CDR3 protein: CASSLGGSNSGANVLTF; CDR3 DNA: TGTGCCAGCAGCTTAGGGGGCTCTAACTCTGGGGCCAACGTCCTGACTTTC
J gene: TRBJ2-2; D gene: -; clone size: medium-sized; V gene: TRBV25-1; CDR3 protein: CASSESHLTGELFF; CDR3 DNA: TGTGCCAGCAGTGAATCGCATCTCACCGGGGAGCTGTTTTTT
J gene: TRBJ2-3; D gene: -; clone size: -; V gene: TRBV4-2; CDR3 protein: CASSQEWVVRGFTDTQYF; CDR3 DNA: TGTGCCAGCAGCCAAGAATGGGTAGTCCGCGGATTCACAGATACGCAGTATTTT
J gene: TRBJ1-6; D gene: TRBD1; clone size: medium-sized; V gene: TRBV7-9; CDR3 protein: CASSSHETTGGRSPLHF; CDR3 DNA: TGTGCCAGCAGCTCCCACGAAACAACAGGGGGCAGATCACCCCTCCACTTT
J gene: TRBJ2-1; D gene: -; clone size: few; V gene: TRBV20-1; CDR3 protein: CSAVTNTPYNEQFF; CDR3 DNA: TGCAGTGCTGTAACCAACACCCCCTACAATGAGCAGTTCTTC
J gene: TRBJ2-7; D gene: -; clone size: -; V gene: TRBV28; CDR3 protein: CASSFVVLSYEQYF; CDR3 DNA: TGTGCCAGCAGTTTTGTGGTTCTCTCCTACGAGCAGTACTTC
J gene: TRBJ2-1; D gene: -; clone size: many; V gene: TRBV7-9; CDR3 protein: CASSLVAALNEQFF; CDR3 DNA: TGTGCCAGCAGCTTAGTGGCGGCCCTCAATGAGCAGTTCTTC
J gene: TRBJ2-1; D gene: -; clone size: -; V gene: TRBV12-3/TRBV12-4; CDR3 protein: CASSPDWYLNEQFF; CDR3 DNA: TGTGCCAGCAGTCCGGACTGGTACCTTAACGAGCAGTTCTTC
J gene: TRBJ2-7; D gene: -; clone size: -; V gene: TRBV3-1; CDR3 protein: CASSLTGGPSYEQYF; CDR3 DNA: TGTGCCAGCAGCTTGACCGGGGGACCCTCCTACGAGCAGTACTTC